The clone carrying this T cell receptor (beta chain) was seen ten or more times. Its antigen is undetermined. The data were taken from a study of blood T cells in healthy people across ages. Study-level results: Naive CD4+ cell counts and diversity both ran higher in long-lived than in aged donors.

Each donor had around 11 milliliters of peripheral blood drawn. The second PCR ran about 6 to 12 cycles with a sample-barcoded 5' primer and J-beta primers. Tags on each cDNA molecule came from a template-switch adaptor with 12 random nucleotides. Via MiXCR, TCRdb re-called the 5' RACE reads, giving one row per CDR3 protein. The table lists approximately 1.5 million distinct CDR3 sequences, roughly two fifths of them singletons. The sample was blood. This TCR was recovered from a woman under 30 in good health.

The DNA of the CDR3 is TGTGCCAGCAGCCAGGGTACTACAAGCACAGATACGCAGTATTTT. It specifies CASSQGTTSTDTQYF. The chain joins TRBV3-1 to TRBJ2-3; D is unclear. Trimming cost V 3 bases and J 0 bases, with 10 bases left between them. This CDR3 has 15 amino acids. Germline assignment: CDR1 LGHDT and CDR2 YNNKEL (reference sequence).